The 17 T cell receptor beta chains reported below all come from one sample, sequenced in a study of blood T cell repertoires in COVID-19 (dated by TCRdb to 2020 to 2022). Receptor libraries were prepared by the immunoSEQ multiplex PCR assay. Not all clones reach the TCRdb copy of this immuneACCESS table, which keeps in-frame sequences only. Checked studies attribute under half of the gap to unresolved V genes and leave the rest unexplained. The sample data list around 140,000 clones, and about nine tenths of these were observed just once. The ten largest clones take up less than 5.5% of the sample. Sequenced sample: PBMCs or T cells enriched from blood (not recorded which). All receptors derive from a man in his fifties who had recovered from COVID-19.

This CDR3 reads CASSAYNSNYGYTF. CDR3 DNA: TGTGCCAGCTCCGCGTATAACTCTAACTATGGCTACACCTTC. The gene calls are TRBV18 and TRBJ1-2, with D hard to call. The V gene lost 6 bases and the J gene lost 0 bases, with 11 bases spanning the gap. The CDR3 has 14 amino acids. Looked up from germline, CDR1 is KGHSH and CDR2 is LQKENI.

V is TRBV7-2 and J is TRBJ1-1; tentative D call: TRBD1 (6 bases). The CDR3 totals 14 residues. Trimming shortened V by 5 bases and J by 1 base, and 11 bases separated the two germline ends. Germline V gene lookup returns CDR1 SGHTA and CDR2 FQGNSA. The CDR3 loop is CASSPRTANTEAFF. The CDR3 DNA follows: TGTGCCAGCAGCCCCCGGACAGCGAACACTGAAGCTTTCTTT.

The chain uses TRBV7-2 and TRBJ2-1, with D possibly TRBD2 on 5 matching bases. CDR3 length: 14 amino acids. The germline gives CDR1 SGHTA, CDR2 FQGNSA. V shed 5 bases and J shed 11 bases, with 19 bases lying between them. CDR3 protein: CASSPPWTSAKQFF. CDR3 coding DNA: TGTGCCAGCAGCCCCCCCTGGACTTCGGCGAAGCAGTTCTTC.

V gene TRBV7-3 combines with J gene TRBJ1-2, with 7 bases lining up with TRBD1. Germline CDR1 reads SGHTA; CDR2 reads FQGTGA. This CDR3 comprises 13 residues. Trimming removed 4 bases from V and 6 bases from J; junction bases left unmatched: 5. CDR3 residues: CASSSSTGNGYTF. CDR3 bases: TGTGCCAGCAGCTCATCGACAGGGAATGGCTACACCTTC.

The chain has TRBV10-2 and TRBJ2-3; 9 nucleotides line up with TRBD2. The CDR3 has 14 amino acids. After removal of 5 bases from V and 5 bases from J, the junction contained 5 bases not matched to a gene. Germline V gives CDR1 WSHSY, CDR2 SAAADI. The CDR3 DNA is TGCGCCAGCAGTCGCGGGGGGGCAAGAGATACGCAGTATTTT. This sequence encodes CASSRGGARDTQYF.

The CDR3 is CASSAEQGWTEAFF. DNA of the CDR3: TGTGCCAGCAGCGCGGAACAGGGTTGGACTGAAGCTTTCTTT. This chain links TRBV11-2 with TRBJ1-1; a weak D match, TRBD1 (6 bases). V lost 5 bases and J lost 5, with 15 bases in between. CDR1 and CDR2 (germline): SGHAT, FQNNGV. The CDR3 contains 14 residues.

In its sample, this clone was seen once. This chain joins TRBV28 and TRBJ1-6, with D maybe TRBD1 (5 bases). The CDR3 consists of 14 residues. V was clipped by 7 bases and J by 1 base, with 8 bases between them. Per the germline V gene, CDR1 is MDHEN and CDR2 is SYDVKM. The CDR3, as DNA: TGTGCCAGCACGGACACGTCCTATAATTCACCCCTCCACTTT. Its translation: CASTDTSYNSPLHF. The full variable domain, completed using reference TRBV28 and TRBJ1-6, is DVKVTQSSRYLVKRTGEKVFLECVQDMDHENMFWYRQDPGLGLRLIYFSYDVKMKEKGDIPEGYSVSREKKERFSLILESASTNQTSMYLCASTDTSYNSPLHFGNGTRLTVT.

This clone has only a few counts. V gene TRBV14 combines with J gene TRBJ2-7; D gene uncertain. From germline, CDR1 is SGHDN and CDR2 FVKESK. The CDR3 spans 13 residues. V was cut by 0 bases and J by 4 bases, with 7 bases left in between. CDR3 sequence: CASSQDLGYEQYF. The CDR3 DNA reads as TGTGCCAGCAGCCAAGATCTCGGGTACGAGCAGTACTTC.

This clone was observed a few times. The gene calls are TRBV3-1 (or the pseudogene TRBV3-2) and TRBJ2-7; unclear D gene. CDR3 size: 13 residues. Deletions cut 1 base from V and 6 bases from J, with 10 bases between. Germline V gene sequence: CDR1 LGHDT, CDR2 YNNKEL (reference sequence). This CDR3 reads CASSQGRVGEQYF. CDR3 bases: TGTGCCAGCAGCCAAGGACGGGTAGGCGAGCAGTACTTC.

A few counts support this clone. The genes are TRBV27 and TRBJ1-1; D may be TRBD1 (5 bases). The CDR3 runs 15 residues. In germline, CDR1 is MNHEY, CDR2 SMNVEV (reference sequence). V was cut by 8 bases and J by 2 bases, with 18 bases left in between. CDR3 in DNA: TGTGCCAGCGCCTACAGTCCGGGGACTAACACTGAAGCTTTCTTT. This gives the protein CASAYSPGTNTEAFF.

The rearrangement joins TRBV9 to TRBJ1-1; D gene ambiguous. Germline assignment: CDR1 SGDLS and CDR2 YYNGEE. The CDR3 extends over 14 amino acids. V was pared by 0 bases and J by 1 base, with 7 bases between. The CDR3 region is CASSVGGQNTEAFF. The DNA of the CDR3 is TGTGCCAGCAGCGTAGGAGGGCAGAACACTGAAGCTTTCTTT.

In DNA form, the CDR3 reads TGTGCCAGCAGCGAAACGGACAGGGGGCAAGCTAACTATGGCTACACCTTC. Its protein is CASSETDRGQANYGYTF. The rearrangement uses TRBV7-9 and TRBJ1-2; 11 nucleotides align to TRBD1. V gave up 5 bases and J gave up 0 bases; unmatched junction bases: 8. Germline V gene lookup returns CDR1 SEHNR and CDR2 FQNEAQ (reference sequence). The CDR3 loop spans 17 amino acids.

The chain combines TRBV4-1 with TRBJ1-6; D call uncertain. The CDR3 is made up of 15 amino acids. Germline V lookup: CDR1 MGHRA, CDR2 YSYEKL. Trimming stripped 4 bases from V and 6 bases from J, with 13 bases between. CDR3 in DNA: TGCGCCAGCAGCCCAGTGGTACGGGGTAATTCACCCCTCCACTTT. Amino acids: CASSPVVRGNSPLHF.

The V gene is TRBV7-2, the J gene TRBJ2-6; weak D call: TRBD1 (6 bases). Trimming cost V 4 bases and J 4 bases, with 17 bases left between them. Germline V gene sequence: CDR1 SGHTA, CDR2 FQGNSA. The CDR3 totals 17 residues. The CDR3 coding sequence is TGTGCCAGCAGCTCGGTGGGCACAGGGAGCGGGGCCAACGTCCTGACTTTC. Protein product: CASSSVGTGSGANVLTF.

The chain is built from TRBV7-3 and TRBJ2-3, with D unresolved. The length of the CDR3 is 13 residues. From germline, CDR1 is SGHTA and CDR2 FQGTGA. The V end lost 1 base, the J end lost 4 bases, and 6 bases lay between the germline ends. CDR3 residues: CASSLSSSDTQYF. The CDR3 DNA sequence: TGTGCCAGCAGCTTAAGTTCGTCAGATACGCAGTATTTT.

The rearrangement links TRBV19 to TRBJ2-3, with TRBD1 as a possible D gene (6 bases). The germline V and J ends were trimmed by 0 bases and 3 bases, with 10 bases remaining between them. This CDR3 region has 15 residues. Germline assignment: CDR1 LNHDA and CDR2 SQIVND (reference sequence). This CDR3 reads CASSIDGQGTDTQYF. CDR3 coding DNA: TGTGCCAGTAGTATAGATGGGCAGGGGACAGATACGCAGTATTTT.

This clone was observed once. The genes are TRBV4-3 and TRBJ1-2; no firm D call. V lost 0 bases and J 5 bases, leaving 22 bases between the germline ends. The germline gives CDR1 LGHNA, CDR2 YSLEER. There are 18 residues in the CDR3. The chain's CDR3 is CASSQEEFGLIYGYGYTF. The CDR3 DNA sequence: TGCGCCAGCAGCCAAGAGGAGTTTGGACTTATTTACGGATATGGCTACACCTTC.